Listed below are T cell receptor beta chains from one sample, sequenced in a study of T cell responses to AZD1222 COVID-19 vaccine. Measured with immunoSEQ multiplex PCR; TCRdb has only the in-frame clones, and not every one. Of 95,000 to 110,000 clones in the sample, about nine tenths were seen once. The sample in question was peripheral blood, obtained on day 0 of AZD1222 vaccination. The receptors here all came from an adult in good health. Both conserved end residues are part of each CDR3. D genes are given only for firm matches.

D: TRBD1
J: TRBJ1-2
V: TRBV15
length: 13
CDR3: CATSIRTGSGYTF

D: TRBD1
J: TRBJ1-1
V: TRBV12-3/TRBV12-4
length: 13
CDR3: CASSRQGPTEAFF

D: NA
J: TRBJ1-1
V: TRBV18
length: 13
CDR3: CASSPSGDTEAFF

D: TRBD2
J: TRBJ2-1
V: TRBV4-1
length: 17
CDR3: CASSQDFELAGVGEQFF

D: NA
J: TRBJ1-2
V: TRBV6-5
length: 14
CDR3: CASYRSGVAYGYTF

D: NA
J: TRBJ2-7
V: TRBV4-1
length: 16
CDR3: CASSQVIVRQGYEQYF

D: TRBD2
J: TRBJ2-1
V: TRBV5-4
length: 16
CDR3: CASSSGSGERYNEQFF

D: NA
J: TRBJ1-5
V: TRBV28
length: 16
CDR3: CASSLSGTKDYQPQHF

D: NA
J: TRBJ2-1
V: TRBV11-2
length: 14
CDR3: CASSLGNSYNEQFF

D: NA
J: TRBJ2-5
V: TRBV10-2
length: 14
CDR3: CASSERRPSETQYF

D: NA
J: TRBJ1-1
V: TRBV5-1
length: 13
CDR3: CASSLAGRSLAFF

D: TRBD2
J: TRBJ2-1
V: TRBV5-4
length: 15
CDR3: CASSLDGLADNEQFF

D: NA
J: TRBJ2-1
V: TRBV18
length: 12
CDR3: CASSSQGEEQFF

D: NA
J: TRBJ2-5
V: TRBV5-4
length: 13
CDR3: CASSSSREETQYF

D: NA
J: TRBJ1-2
V: TRBV19
length: 14
CDR3: CASSIVGTIYGYTF

D: NA
J: TRBJ2-7
V: TRBV29-1
length: 12
CDR3: CSVLTYSYEQYF

D: NA
J: TRBJ2-5
V: TRBV6-5
length: 16
CDR3: CASSYSTGGLGETQYF

D: NA
J: TRBJ2-7
V: TRBV5-1
length: 13
CDR3: CASRRAFVYEQYF

D: TRBD1
J: TRBJ1-1
V: TRBV6-5
length: 14
CDR3: CASSYRQGYTEAFF

D: NA
J: TRBJ1-5
V: TRBV21-1
length: 14
CDR3: CASSKLYSNQPQHF

D: NA
J: TRBJ2-7
V: TRBV29-1
length: 13
CDR3: CSVRGELTYEQYF

D: NA
J: TRBJ1-1
V: TRBV7-3
length: 15
CDR3: CASSGSGRGNTEAFF

D: NA
J: TRBJ1-5
V: TRBV27
length: 15
CDR3: CASSSVGGSNQPQHF

D: NA
J: TRBJ2-1
V: TRBV6-4
length: 12
CDR3: CASSDSYNEQFF

D: NA
J: TRBJ2-7
V: TRBV9
length: 13
CDR3: CASSSRDSGEQYF

D: NA
J: TRBJ2-1
V: TRBV19
length: 17
CDR3: CASSNRRGTSAHNEQFF

D: NA
J: TRBJ1-1
V: TRBV9
length: 14
CDR3: CASSVVSGDTEAFF

D: NA
J: TRBJ1-2
V: TRBV2
length: 13
CDR3: CASSRAQRGGYTF

D: NA
J: TRBJ1-5
V: TRBV3-1/TRBV3-2
length: 16
CDR3: CASSQGSGVGGQPQHF

D: NA
J: TRBJ2-6
V: TRBV30
length: 15
CDR3: CAWSGPRSGANVLTF

D: TRBD1
J: TRBJ2-7
V: TRBV28
length: 12
CDR3: CASGTVSYEQYF

D: NA
J: TRBJ1-3
V: TRBV6-5
length: 16
CDR3: CASSYSEGLAGNTIYF

D: NA
J: TRBJ1-2
V: TRBV18
length: 13
CDR3: CASSPGTDYGYTF

D: NA
J: TRBJ1-2
V: TRBV24-1
length: 14
CDR3: CATSGVGLGYGYTF

D: TRBD1
J: TRBJ1-3
V: TRBV4-2
length: 17
CDR3: CASSPGRGRTAGNTIYF

D: NA
J: TRBJ1-5
V: TRBV18
length: 13
CDR3: CASSPEVHQPQHF

D: NA
J: TRBJ1-1
V: TRBV6-5
length: 13
CDR3: CASKITQNTEAFF

D: NA
J: TRBJ1-2
V: TRBV5-1
length: 15
CDR3: CASSLSFPTDYGYTF

D: NA
J: TRBJ1-2
V: TRBV24-1
length: 12
CDR3: CATSVMGYGYTF

D: NA
J: TRBJ2-5
V: TRBV30
length: 15
CDR3: CAWRGKGTGQETQYF

D: NA
J: TRBJ1-3
V: TRBV5-4
length: 14
CDR3: CASSALGSGNTIYF

D: NA
J: TRBJ1-5
V: TRBV23-1
length: 18
CDR3: CASAGPEFLRGSNQPQHF

D: NA
J: TRBJ2-1
V: TRBV6-5
length: 14
CDR3: CASSYRKSYNEQFF

D: NA
J: TRBJ2-2
V: TRBV30
length: 16
CDR3: CAWRTARTSDNGELFF

D: NA
J: TRBJ2-2
V: TRBV27
length: 12
CDR3: CASMANTGELFF

D: NA
J: TRBJ1-5
V: TRBV6-1
length: 15
CDR3: CASSERSGANQPQHF

D: NA
J: TRBJ2-5
V: TRBV2
length: 13
CDR3: CASSVSGEETQYF

D: NA
J: TRBJ2-1
V: TRBV10-3
length: 16
CDR3: CAISESGAGSYNEQFF

D: NA
J: TRBJ2-7
V: TRBV20-1
length: 12
CDR3: CSARGGSYEQYF

D: NA
J: TRBJ2-3
V: TRBV7-2
length: 14
CDR3: CASSLEASRNTQYF

D: TRBD1
J: TRBJ1-2
V: TRBV4-1
length: 15
CDR3: CASSQGGQGIYGYTF

D: NA
J: TRBJ1-6
V: TRBV7-2
length: 18
CDR3: CASSPYREGQYDFSPLHF

D: NA
J: TRBJ2-1
V: TRBV11-2
length: 13
CDR3: CASSPQMTNEQFF

D: NA
J: TRBJ2-3
V: TRBV6-2/TRBV6-3
length: 14
CDR3: CASSYSAGPDTQYF

D: TRBD1
J: TRBJ1-6
V: TRBV2
length: 16
CDR3: CASRIDRGLRNSPLHF

D: TRBD1
J: TRBJ1-3
V: TRBV28
length: 15
CDR3: CASTLGAGGGNTIYF

D: TRBD1
J: TRBJ1-5
V: TRBV19
length: 15
CDR3: CASNYRGQGGQPQHF

D: NA
J: TRBJ1-1
V: TRBV21-1
length: 8
CDR3: CASRIAFF

D: NA
J: TRBJ1-1
V: TRBV11-1
length: 13
CDR3: CASSPDLHTEAFF

D: TRBD1
J: TRBJ1-4
V: TRBV7-2
length: 14
CDR3: CASSFQGGNEKLFF